A single sample is the source of the 17 T cell receptor beta chains below, sequenced in a study of Graves' ophthalmopathy and Graves' hyperthyroidism (dated by TCRdb to 2017 to 2018). Instrument on record: Illumina HiSeq 2000. For repertoire sequencing, the TCR beta CDR3 regions were amplified from RNA transcripts. A first-round RT-PCR used HTBI primers with the Qiagen OneStep RT-PCR kit, followed by a second-round multiplex PCR, size selection and purification. TCRdb reprocessed the public reads (quality trimming at Q25 with fastp, clone calling with MiXCR) and kept in-frame beta chains. Each record represents a unique CDR3 protein, reported with the most common genes and DNA among its rows. The sample table holds about 700,000 distinct CDR3 sequences, of which approximately 40% were seen once. Of the sample, 44% is held by the ten largest clones. The sequencing sample was made of peripheral blood. Receptor source: an adult man with Graves' ophthalmopathy.

This chain joins TRBV11-2 and TRBJ2-2; TRBD1 is a possible D gene (6 bases). Germline V CDR1 and CDR2: SGHAT, FQNNGV. The CDR3 covers 13 residues. Trimming took 5 bases from V and 7 from J, leaving 11 bases between them. CDR3 sequence reads: CASSPNRDGELFF. The CDR3 DNA reads TGTGCCAGCAGCCCAAACAGGGACGGGGAGCTGTTTTTT.

This clonotype has ten or more counts. This sequence joins TRBV15 and TRBJ2-5, with D perhaps TRBD2 (6 bases). Germline values: CDR1 LNHNV, CDR2 YYDKDF (reference sequence). The CDR3 has 15 amino acids. Trimming took off 8 bases at V and 2 bases at J, with 18 bases between the two ends. CDR3 residues: CATAERRATQETQYF. The DNA for the CDR3 is TGTGCCACCGCCGAGCGGAGGGCAACTCAAGAGACCCAGTACTTC.

This clonotype came up many times. V gene TRBV7-9 combines with J gene TRBJ2-7; maybe TRBD1 (5 bases). This CDR3 contains 13 residues. Germline V CDR1 and CDR2: SEHNR, FQNEAQ (reference sequence). Trimming left V 3 bases short and J 0 bases short, with 6 bases between. CDR3 DNA sequence: TGTGCCAGCAGCTTCGACAGCTCCTACGAGCAGTACTTC. This codes for CASSFDSSYEQYF.

The chain couples TRBV20-1 to TRBJ2-7; 12 nucleotides line up with TRBD2. V lost 6 bases and J lost 3; bases outside the gene matches: 12. The germline V gene encodes CDR1 DFQATT and CDR2 SNEGSKA (reference sequence). This CDR3 is built from 16 residues. CDR3 in DNA: TGCAGTGCGGGACTAGCGGGCACCTACGAAGGCTACGAGCAGTACTTC. Encoded protein: CSAGLAGTYEGYEQYF.

V and J are TRBV25-1 and TRBJ1-6; 9 bases line up with TRBD1. V lost 6 bases to trimming and J lost 5 bases; unmatched junction nucleotides: 5. This CDR3 is built from 15 residues. Germline values: CDR1 MGHDK, CDR2 SYGVNS. The CDR3 spells CASSFRDRDNSPLHF. The CDR3 DNA sequence: TGTGCCAGCAGCTTCCGGGACAGGGATAATTCACCCCTCCACTTT.

On this clonotype itself: The CDR3 end shows no conserved phenylalanine or tryptophan, and so a read error is likely. The rearrangement joins TRBV20-1 to TRBJ2-7; 9 positions agree with TRBD1. V gave up 5 bases and J gave up 6 bases; unmatched junction bases: 11. CDR3 length equals 14 residues. Per the germline V gene, CDR1 is DFQATT and CDR2 is SNEGSKA (reference sequence). This CDR3 is CSAGPRTGEGEQYY. Here the CDR3 DNA reads TGCAGTGCTGGACCTCGGACAGGGGAAGGCGAGCAGTACTAC.

This clonotype is a singleton in its sample. This CDR3 fails to terminate in the conserved phenylalanine or tryptophan, so it likely reflects a read error. It is unclear where the CDR3 begins or ends on the DNA, so no DNA is shown, and the CDR3 is as TCRdb lists it. The V and J genes are TRBV7-2 and TRBJ1-2; the DNA was not compared with TRBD1, the D call given in the table. The length of the CDR3 is 8 amino acids, counting both ends. Looked up from germline, CDR1 is SGHTA and CDR2 is FQGNSA. CDR3 protein: CASSSPGQ.

The chain uses TRBV25-1 and TRBJ1-2; D possibly corresponds to TRBD1 (5 bases). V lost 6 bases and J 3 bases, leaving 17 bases between the germline ends. CDR1 and CDR2 (germline): MGHDK, SYGVNS. The CDR3 has 15 amino acids. The CDR3 DNA sequence: TGTGCCAGCAGCCCTTCAGTCGCGGGGCACTATGGCTACACCTTC. It encodes CASSPSVAGHYGYTF.

This clonotype was observed many times. The chain uses TRBV15 and TRBJ1-5, with D possibly matching TRBD1 (5 bases). The CDR3 sequence is 12 residues long. Trimming took off 0 bases at V and 9 bases at J, with 6 bases between the two ends. Looked up from germline, CDR1 is LNHNV and CDR2 is YYDKDF (reference sequence). This CDR3 reads CATSRDGGPQHF. CDR3 DNA sequence: TGTGCCACCAGCAGAGATGGGGGGCCCCAGCATTTT.

This clonotype has ten or more counts. The V call is TRBV19, the J call TRBJ1-2, with a tentative D call TRBD1 (6 bases). Per the germline V gene, CDR1 is LNHDA and CDR2 is SQIVND (reference sequence). Trimming removed 3 bases from V and 3 bases from J, with 8 bases in between. The CDR3 contains 13 residues. CDR3 residues: CASSIWTDYGYTF. CDR3 DNA sequence: TGTGCCAGTAGTATTTGGACAGACTATGGCTACACCTTC.

This clonotype was seen repeatedly, ten times or more. The genes are TRBV9 and TRBJ1-2; the D gene is possibly TRBD1 (5 bases). Trimming took 3 bases from V and 7 from J, leaving 13 bases between them. Per germline, CDR1 SGDLS and CDR2 YYNGEE. The CDR3 spans 13 residues. The CDR3 region has the DNA TGTGCCAGCAGCGGGCCAGGGAAGGCTGGCTACACCTTC. Amino acid sequence: CASSGPGKAGYTF.

This clonotype showed up just a few times. The CDR3 protein is CASSRDRYGNTIYF. As DNA, the CDR3 is TGTGCCAGCAGTCGTGACAGATACGGAAACACCATATATTTT. The chain employs TRBV6-5 and TRBJ1-3; D possibly corresponds to TRBD1 (5 bases). The CDR3 contains 14 residues. V lost 5 bases to trimming and J lost 4 bases, with 12 bases between them. Per germline, CDR1 MNHEY and CDR2 SVGAGI.

The chain recombines TRBV29-1 with TRBJ2-7, with TRBD1 identical over 9 bases. V was clipped by 4 bases and J by 5 bases; unmatched bases: 6. CDR1 and CDR2 from the germline V gene are SQVTM and ANQGSEA. The CDR3 has 13 residues. CDR3 DNA: TGCAGCGTTGGCGGACAGGGGAGGAACGAGCAGTACTTC. It codes for CSVGGQGRNEQYF.

Ten or more counts support this clonotype. This chain links TRBV7-9 with TRBJ1-4; no reliable D call. The germline V gene has CDR1 SEHNR and CDR2 FQNEAQ (reference sequence). There are 14 residues in the CDR3. With 3 bases removed from V and 0 bases from J, the gap between germline ends came to 5 bases. Here the CDR3 DNA reads TGTGCCAGCAGCTTCGGAGCAACTAATGAAAAACTGTTTTTT. The encoded protein is CASSFGATNEKLFF.

The chain has TRBV20-1 and TRBJ1-1, with unresolved D. Germline V CDR1 and CDR2: DFQATT, SNEGSKA (reference sequence). The CDR3 loop spans 11 amino acids. Trimming took 6 bases from V and 3 from J, leaving 8 bases between them. CDR3 sequence reads: CSALGDTEAFF. Written as DNA, the CDR3 is TGCAGTGCCCTCGGTGACACTGAAGCTTTCTTT.

DNA of the CDR3: TGTGCCATCAGTGACAGGAGGGACGAGCAGTACTTC. This codes for CAISDRRDEQYF. This chain uses TRBV10-3 with TRBJ2-7, with D possibly matching TRBD2 (6 bases). The V and J ends lost 3 bases and 5 bases respectively, with 8 bases between them. The CDR3 consists of 12 residues. Looked up from germline, CDR1 is ENHRY and CDR2 is SYGVKD.

The J gene is TRBJ2-7, the V gene TRBV6-5; 12 positions agree with TRBD1. The CDR3 is made up of 16 amino acids. Trimming removed 6 bases from V and 6 bases from J; junction bases left unmatched: 12. Looked up from germline, CDR1 is MNHEY and CDR2 is SVGAGI. Here the CDR3 reads CASSQYAGTGGVEQYF. CDR3 DNA sequence: TGTGCCAGCAGCCAGTACGCGGGGACAGGGGGCGTCGAGCAGTACTTC.